These 31 T cell receptor beta chains were all obtained from the same sample, sequenced in a study of breast tumors, draining lymph nodes, adjacent tissues (dated by TCRdb to 2016 to 2017). Lymph node samples were obtained from the axillary draining lymph nodes of breast cancer patients. Receptor libraries were prepared by multiplex PCR. For sequencing, an Illumina HiSeq 2000 was employed. Starting from the raw public reads, TCRdb applied fastp trimming at Q25, assembled clones with MiXCR and retained in-frame beta chains. Each CDR3 protein appears once, grouped with its most common genes and DNA. The sample table contains fewer than 250,000 distinct CDR3 sequences; only one count was recorded for 32% of them. Roughly 1.5% of the sample comes from the top ten. The sequencing input was axillary lymph node tissue. The receptors come from a female donor with breast cancer. Some clones in this sample may be carry-over from other donors' samples.

Many counts were recorded for this clonotype. This chain links TRBV19 with TRBJ2-1; 9 bases line up with TRBD2. The CDR3 totals 16 residues. In germline, CDR1 is LNHDA, CDR2 SQIVND (reference sequence). V dropped 7 bases and J dropped 7; count of bases not matched to a gene: 14. CDR3 loop: CASKGGGSGRGNEQFF. In nucleotides, the CDR3 is TGTGCCAGTAAGGGTGGTGGTAGCGGGAGAGGAAATGAGCAGTTCTTC.

This clonotype was counted only a few times. This sequence joins TRBV28 and TRBJ2-3; a possible D gene is TRBD2 (6 bases). The CDR3 is 16 residues long. CDR1 MDHEN and CDR2 SYDVKM come from the germline V gene. The germline V and J ends were trimmed by 5 bases and 2 bases, with 17 bases remaining between them. This CDR3 reads CASSLPGSRPTDTQYF. CDR3 DNA: TGTGCCAGCAGTCTACCCGGGAGCCGACCCACAGATACGCAGTATTTT.

This clonotype was detected only a few times. The V gene is TRBV20-1, the J gene TRBJ1-1, with D unresolved. The CDR3 runs 12 residues. V lost 3 bases and J lost 0, with 5 bases in between. Germline loops: CDR1 DFQATT, CDR2 SNEGSKA (reference sequence). The CDR3 loop is CSARWMNTEAFF. The CDR3 nucleotides read TGCAGTGCTAGGTGGATGAACACTGAAGCTTTCTTT.

The CDR3 sequence: CASSVGSSRGDTQYF. Written as DNA, the CDR3 is TGTGCCAGCAGCGTAGGGTCCTCACGGGGAGATACGCAGTATTTT. The chain recombines TRBV9 with TRBJ2-3, with D possibly TRBD2 on 5 matching bases. This CDR3 contains 15 residues. From germline, CDR1 is SGDLS and CDR2 YYNGEE. V lost 0 bases, J lost 5 bases, and 13 bases lay in between.

This clonotype was observed many times. CDR3 amino acids: CASRLGLAGGFESDGELFF. For the CDR3, the DNA is TGTGCCAGCAGGCTGGGACTAGCGGGAGGGTTTGAATCGGACGGGGAGCTGTTTTTT. This chain joins TRBV2 and TRBJ2-2, with 16 bases matching TRBD2. This CDR3 comprises 19 residues. The germline V gene encodes CDR1 SNHLY and CDR2 FYNNEI. Losses at the gene ends were 6 bases for V and 7 bases for J; bases not matched to a gene: 14. The whole variable domain, remainder taken from reference TRBV2 and TRBJ2-2, is EPEVTQTPSHQVTQMGQEVILRCVPISNHLYFYWYRQILGQKVEFLVSFYNNEISEKSEIFDDQFSVERPDGSNFTLKIRSTKLEDSAMYFCASRLGLAGGFESDGELFFGEGSRLTVL.

This clonotype was detected once. The chain joins TRBV15 to TRBJ2-7; 8 bases fit TRBD1. This CDR3 spans 15 amino acids. Germline values: CDR1 LNHNV, CDR2 YYDKDF (reference sequence). The V segment lost 3 bases and the J segment 4 bases; nucleotides outside the gene matches: 8. CDR3 in amino acids: CATSRGGTGVYEQYF. CDR3 in DNA: TGTGCCACCAGCAGGGGTGGGACAGGTGTGTACGAGCAGTACTTC.

This clonotype was counted only a few times. Possible read error: a much larger clone is one base away. The chain is built from TRBV13 and TRBJ2-2; D gene uncertain. CDR1 is PRHDT, CDR2 FYEKMQ, per germline (reference sequence). The CDR3 is 15 amino acids. The V and J ends lost 2 bases and 0 bases respectively, with 7 bases between them. CDR3: CASSLPVSNTGELFF. The CDR3 nucleotides are TGTGCCAGCAGCTTACCCGTTTCGAACACCGGGGAGCTGTTTTTT. The full variable domain, rest sourced from reference TRBV13 and TRBJ2-2, is AAGVIQSPRHLIKEKRETATLKCYPIPRHDTVYWYQQGPGQDPQFLISFYEKMQSDKGSIPDRFSAQQFSDYHSELNMSSLELGDSALYFCASSLPVSNTGELFFGEGSRLTVL.

V usage is TRBV15 and J usage is TRBJ1-2; unclear D gene. V lost 1 base and J lost 2, with 5 bases in between. CDR1 and CDR2 (germline): LNHNV, YYDKDF (reference sequence). The CDR3 runs 13 residues. The DNA of the CDR3 is TGTGCCACCAGCAGAGGTGGGAACTATGGCTACACCTTC. This sequence encodes CATSRGGNYGYTF.

The V gene is TRBV20-1, the J gene TRBJ1-1; no reliable D call. Germline assignment: CDR1 DFQATT and CDR2 SNEGSKA (reference sequence). CDR3 length: 12 amino acids. The germline V and J ends were trimmed by 5 bases and 4 bases, with 11 bases remaining between them. DNA of the CDR3: TGCAGTGCTTACCGTCAGCGCACTGAAGCTTTCTTT. Translated, it gives CSAYRQRTEAFF.

The V and J genes are TRBV29-1 and TRBJ1-2; D not certain. Germline CDR1 and CDR2: SQVTM and ANQGSEA. This CDR3 spans 11 amino acids. Trimming stripped 5 bases from V and 4 bases from J, with 8 bases between. The CDR3 coding sequence is TGCAGCGTTAGGGCCAGCTATGGCTACACCTTC. This sequence encodes CSVRASYGYTF.

Many counts were recorded for this clonotype. The chain has TRBV4-2 and TRBJ2-1; 10 nucleotides agree with TRBD2. The germline V gene encodes CDR1 LGHNA and CDR2 YNFKEQ. This CDR3 comprises 16 residues. J lost 9 bases, V lost 2 bases, and 10 bases had no gene match. CDR3 coding DNA: TGTGCCAGCAGCCAAACTTCAGCGGGAGGGCCTAGTGAGCAGTTCTTC. It specifies CASSQTSAGGPSEQFF.

This clonotype was observed at least ten times. The J gene is TRBJ1-2, the V gene TRBV18, with 7 nucleotides matching TRBD1. The CDR3 covers 16 residues. Trimming took 6 bases from V and 0 from J; bases not matched to a gene: 10. Germline assignment: CDR1 KGHSH and CDR2 LQKENI. For the CDR3, the DNA is TGTGCCAGCTCTCAGGTCCGACAGGGCCCTAACTATGGCTACACCTTC. It encodes CASSQVRQGPNYGYTF.

This clonotype was seen repeatedly, ten times or more. The V gene is TRBV5-1, the J gene TRBJ1-3; 7 bases line up with TRBD1. Unmatched junction bases numbered 9, after V lost 0 bases and J lost 9 bases. Germline lookup yields CDR1 SGHRS and CDR2 YFSETQ. The CDR3 has 15 residues. This CDR3 reads CASSLGGTEIGTIYF. The DNA of the CDR3 is TGCGCCAGCAGCTTGGGGGGGACAGAAATCGGCACCATATATTTT.

This clonotype was recorded at least ten times. This chain joins TRBV5-1 and TRBJ2-1; 7 positions agree with TRBD1. CDR1 SGHRS and CDR2 YFSETQ come from the germline V gene. Unmatched junction bases numbered 6, after V lost 1 base and J lost 8 bases. This CDR3 has 14 amino acids. Here the CDR3 DNA reads TGCGCCAGCAGCTTGTTTGAGGGGGCCTATGAGCAGTTCTTC. Its protein is CASSLFEGAYEQFF. The whole variable domain, filled in from reference TRBV5-1 and TRBJ2-1, reads KAGVTQTPRYLIKTRGQQVTLSCSPISGHRSVSWYQQTPGQGLQFLFEYFSETQRNKGNFPGRFSGRQFSNSRSEMNVSTLELGDSALYLCASSLFEGAYEQFFGPGTRLTVL.

This clonotype has at least ten counts. The V call is TRBV29-1, the J call TRBJ2-1, with D hard to call. Trimming cost V 8 bases and J 0 bases, with 8 bases left between them. The CDR3 is 12 residues long. Germline V gene lookup returns CDR1 SQVTM and CDR2 ANQGSEA. The CDR3 DNA is TGCAGCATACCAAGCTCCTACAATGAGCAGTTCTTC. Its protein is CSIPSSYNEQFF.

The table lists this clonotype with a few counts. The CDR3 end shows no conserved phenylalanine or tryptophan, and so a read error is likely. The limits of the CDR3 on the DNA are not certain, so only TCRdb's listed CDR3 is given. The CDR3 sequence is CASSQGAS. This chain uses TRBV3-1 with TRBJ2-6; TRBD2 is the table's D call, not checked against the DNA. The CDR3 sequence runs 8 residues, both termini included. Germline lookup yields CDR1 LGHDT and CDR2 YNNKEL (reference sequence).

This clonotype was seen ten or more times. The chain carries TRBV20-1 and TRBJ1-2; 10 bases are shared with TRBD1. Trimming at V came to 6 bases and at J to 1 base, leaving 14 bases not matched to a gene. The length of the CDR3 is 17 residues. CDR1 and CDR2 (germline): DFQATT, SNEGSKA (reference sequence). CDR3 in DNA: TGCAGTGCGGATACGAAAGGGACAGGGGATCATAACTATGGCTACACCTTC. This sequence encodes CSADTKGTGDHNYGYTF.

There are many counts of this clonotype. The chain has TRBV7-8 and TRBJ1-5, with D unclear. The germline V and J ends were trimmed by 1 base and 0 bases, with 10 bases remaining between them. Germline V CDR1 and CDR2: SGHVS, FQNEAQ. The CDR3 length is 16 residues. The CDR3 loop is CASSLEGSYSNQPQHF. The CDR3 DNA is TGTGCCAGCAGCTTAGAAGGGAGCTATAGCAATCAGCCCCAGCATTTT. The full variable domain, its missing parts supplied by reference TRBV7-8 and TRBJ1-5, is GAGVSQSPRYKVAKRGQDVALRCDPISGHVSLFWYQQALGQGPEFLTYFQNEAQLDKSGLPSDRFFAERPEGSVSTLKIQRTQQEDSAVYLCASSLEGSYSNQPQHFGDGTRLSIL.

In regard to this clonotype: Since no conserved phenylalanine or tryptophan closes the CDR3, a read error is the likely cause. The V gene is TRBV14, the J gene TRBJ1-2; D ambiguous. Trimming removed 0 bases at V and 5 bases at J, with 7 bases between. Per germline, CDR1 SGHDN and CDR2 FVKESK. This CDR3 region has 13 residues. This CDR3 is CASSQDRQYGYTS. In DNA form, the CDR3 reads TGTGCCAGCAGCCAAGACAGGCAATATGGCTACACCTCC.

This clonotype was observed many times. The rearrangement links TRBV29-1 to TRBJ1-4; D is perhaps TRBD1 (6 bases). Trimming took 4 bases from V and 7 from J, leaving 13 bases between them. The CDR3 runs to 13 residues. Per germline, CDR1 SQVTM and CDR2 ANQGSEA. The CDR3 region is CSVAGVGSEKLFF. Written as DNA, the CDR3 is TGCAGCGTTGCAGGGGTCGGAAGTGAAAAACTGTTTTTT.

This clonotype was counted many times. The J gene is TRBJ2-3, the V gene TRBV19; 9 bases match TRBD1. This CDR3 is 16 amino acids long. The J segment lost 5 bases and the V segment lost 3 bases, leaving 9 bases of the junction unmatched. Germline V CDR1 and CDR2: LNHDA, SQIVND (reference sequence). The CDR3: CASSIYRDRDGDTQYF. CDR3 in DNA: TGTGCCAGTAGTATCTACCGGGACAGGGACGGAGATACGCAGTATTTT.

As for this clonotype: Its ends do not fully match the called genes, so a read error is possible. The chain has TRBV30 and TRBJ1-2; 10 bases are shared with TRBD1. The CDR3 spans 14 residues. The germline CDR1 and CDR2 sequences are GTSNPN and SVGIG (reference sequence). This CDR3 is CAWSVQTGGYGCTF. The CDR3, as DNA: TGTGCCTGGAGTGTCCAGACAGGGGGCTATGGCTGCACCTTC. Combining the CDR3 with reference TRBV30 and TRBJ1-2 gives the whole variable domain SQTIHQWPATLVQPVGSPLSLECTVEGTSNPNLYWYRQAAGRGLQLLFYSVGIGQISSEVPQNLSASRPQDRQFILSSKKLLLSDSGFYLCAWSVQTGGYGCTFGSGTRLTVV.

In its sample, this clonotype was seen many times. The chain links TRBV2 to TRBJ2-7, with D tentatively TRBD1 (6 bases). There are 14 residues in the CDR3. The V gene lost 7 bases and the J gene lost 5 bases, with 18 bases spanning the gap. Per the germline V gene, CDR1 is SNHLY and CDR2 is FYNNEI. CDR3 coding DNA: TGTGCCAGCATCCTCAGGGGCCGAGGGAACGAGCAGTACTTC. Its protein is CASILRGRGNEQYF.

This clonotype came up many times. The gene calls are TRBV2 and TRBJ2-1; 10 nucleotides agree with TRBD2. Germline V lookup: CDR1 SNHLY, CDR2 FYNNEI. Germline trimming cut 3 bases from V and 5 bases from J; bases unmatched to any gene: 7. The CDR3 loop spans 16 amino acids. CDR3 sequence: CASSDWSSGSHNEQFF. CDR3 bases: TGTGCCAGCAGTGATTGGTCTAGCGGGAGTCACAATGAGCAGTTCTTC.

The chain carries TRBV6-5 and TRBJ1-2, with a weak D call TRBD1 (6 bases). CDR1 is MNHEY and CDR2 is SVGAGI in the germline V gene. There are 12 residues in the CDR3. Trimming stripped 8 bases from V and 4 bases from J, with 11 bases between. The CDR3 region is CASRTAAYGYTF. CDR3 DNA sequence: TGTGCCAGCCGGACAGCTGCCTATGGCTACACCTTC.

Points on this clonotype: One base away lies a much larger clone, so this may be a sequencing read error. This rearrangement joins TRBV5-8 to TRBJ2-7; 9 positions agree with TRBD1. CDR1 and CDR2 from the germline V gene are SGHTS and YDEGEE. The CDR3 has 13 residues. With V trimmed by 5 bases and J by 6 bases, 6 bases remained unmatched. CDR3 amino acids: CASRTGGPGEQYF. DNA of the CDR3: TGTGCCAGCAGGACAGGGGGACCGGGCGAGCAGTACTTC.

The sample holds a few counts of this clonotype. The rearrangement joins TRBV6-2 or TRBV6-3 to TRBJ2-2; 8 bases agree with TRBD2. J gave up 4 bases and V 2 bases, and 6 bases lay outside the gene matches. Germline CDR1 reads MNHEY; CDR2 reads SVGEGT. This CDR3 comprises 16 residues. CDR3 bases: TGTGCCAGCAGTTACGGGGCTAGCGGGCCCACCGGGGAGCTGTTTTTT. It codes for CASSYGASGPTGELFF.

This clonotype has a count of ten or more. This chain uses TRBV5-1 with TRBJ2-3; D not certain. This CDR3 comprises 13 residues. The V gene lost 1 base and the J gene lost 5 bases, with 8 bases spanning the gap. Germline lookup yields CDR1 SGHRS and CDR2 YFSETQ. CDR3 nucleotide sequence: TGCGCCAGCAGCTTGAGAGTCGAAGATACGCAGTATTTT. Translating gives CASSLRVEDTQYF.

Points on this clonotype: A clone one base away is much larger, so this may be a read error. This chain connects TRBV6-1 to TRBJ1-2, with a weak D call TRBD1 (5 bases). This CDR3 contains 14 residues. Germline V gene sequence: CDR1 MNHNS, CDR2 SASEGT. V gave up 6 bases and J gave up 7 bases, with 18 bases separating them. In DNA form, the CDR3 reads TGTGCCAGCAGACCGCGGGGCGATAGTCCTGGCTACACCTTC. Translation gives CASRPRGDSPGYTF.

The V and J genes are TRBV20-1 and TRBJ2-3; 7 positions match TRBD2. Germline CDR1 DFQATT, CDR2 SNEGSKA (reference sequence). The CDR3 extends over 15 amino acids. With 0 bases clipped from V and 2 bases from J, the junction kept 5 bases outside the gene matches. CDR3 nucleotides: TGCAGTGCTAGAGAGGGAGCGGGGCTCACAGATACGCAGTATTTT. Its protein product is CSAREGAGLTDTQYF.

In this sample, this clonotype turned up many times. V gene TRBV11-2 combines with J gene TRBJ1-5, with unresolved D. V lost 0 bases to trimming and J lost 7 bases, with 13 bases between them. This CDR3 has 15 residues. Germline V gives CDR1 SGHAT, CDR2 FQNNGV. The CDR3 DNA sequence: TGTGCCAGCAGCTTAGAGGGCGGGGAGATCCAGCCCCAGCATTTT. It encodes CASSLEGGEIQPQHF. Full variable domain (outside the CDR3, taken from reference TRBV11-2 and TRBJ1-5): EAGVAQSPRYKIIEKRQSVAFWCNPISGHATLYWYQQILGQGPKLLIQFQNNGVVDDSQLPKDRFSAERLKGVDSTLKIQPAKLEDSAVYLCASSLEGGEIQPQHFGDGTRLSIL.